A selection of T cell receptor beta chains follows, all from one sample in a study of T cell changes during pregnancy in multiple sclerosis. Profiled with immunoSEQ multiplex PCR; TCRdb holds only in-frame clones, not every one. The table includes roughly 76,000 clones, around nine tenths detected once. The sample was CD4+ T cells from peripheral blood mononuclear cells, taken in the second trimester of pregnancy. The receptors come from a female donor with multiple sclerosis, enrolled in a pregnancy study. Each CDR3 is given with its conserved first and last residue. A D gene is named only where the DNA matches it firmly. Clone size is stated in some rows and not others, as once, few, many or a class when expanded.

cdr3_nt: TGTGCCAGCAGTTTAAGGGCGGGAGGGCCCTCCTACAATGAGCAGTTCTTC
cdr3_aa: CASSLRAGGPSYNEQFF
cdr3_length: 17
j_call: TRBJ2-1
v_call: TRBV27
clone_size: .
d_call: TRBD2

cdr3_nt: TGTGCCAGCAGTTTGTCGAACGTCTGGGGACAACTCTATGGCTACACCTTC
cdr3_aa: CASSLSNVWGQLYGYTF
cdr3_length: 17
j_call: TRBJ1-2
v_call: TRBV27
clone_size: .
d_call: .

cdr3_nt: TGTGCCAGCACCATTAGCGGGAGGGCCGACAATGAGCAGTTCTTC
cdr3_aa: CASTISGRADNEQFF
cdr3_length: 15
j_call: TRBJ2-1
v_call: TRBV7-2
clone_size: .
d_call: TRBD2

cdr3_nt: TGTGCCAGCAGCTTGTATGGGGGCGCCTATGGCTACACCTTC
cdr3_aa: CASSLYGGAYGYTF
cdr3_length: 14
j_call: TRBJ1-2
v_call: TRBV5-4
clone_size: few
d_call: .

cdr3_nt: TGTGCCAGCAGCTCACATAGCGGGGGTACCTACGAGCAGTACTTC
cdr3_aa: CASSSHSGGTYEQYF
cdr3_length: 15
j_call: TRBJ2-7
v_call: TRBV11-3
clone_size: .
d_call: TRBD2

cdr3_nt: TGTGCCAGCAGAAAGACAGGGATCGACGAGCAGTACTTC
cdr3_aa: CASRKTGIDEQYF
cdr3_length: 13
j_call: TRBJ2-7
v_call: TRBV28
clone_size: .
d_call: TRBD1

cdr3_nt: TGTGCCAGCAGCCCAAGACCGGGACAGGGAACCGAGCAGTACTTC
cdr3_aa: CASSPRPGQGTEQYF
cdr3_length: 15
j_call: TRBJ2-7
v_call: TRBV7-9
clone_size: .
d_call: TRBD1

cdr3_nt: TGTGCCAGCAGTTTAATACAGAAGTATTCACCCCTCCACTTT
cdr3_aa: CASSLIQKYSPLHF
cdr3_length: 14
j_call: TRBJ1-6
v_call: TRBV28
clone_size: .
d_call: .

cdr3_nt: TGTGCCAGCCTAGCGGGAGGAGCAGATACGCAGTATTTT
cdr3_aa: CASLAGGADTQYF
cdr3_length: 13
j_call: TRBJ2-3
v_call: TRBV2
clone_size: .
d_call: TRBD2

cdr3_nt: TGTGCTAGCAGCCCCGACAGAACGAACACCGGGGAGCTGTTTTTT
cdr3_aa: CASSPDRTNTGELFF
cdr3_length: 15
j_call: TRBJ2-2
v_call: TRBV7-7
clone_size: .
d_call: .